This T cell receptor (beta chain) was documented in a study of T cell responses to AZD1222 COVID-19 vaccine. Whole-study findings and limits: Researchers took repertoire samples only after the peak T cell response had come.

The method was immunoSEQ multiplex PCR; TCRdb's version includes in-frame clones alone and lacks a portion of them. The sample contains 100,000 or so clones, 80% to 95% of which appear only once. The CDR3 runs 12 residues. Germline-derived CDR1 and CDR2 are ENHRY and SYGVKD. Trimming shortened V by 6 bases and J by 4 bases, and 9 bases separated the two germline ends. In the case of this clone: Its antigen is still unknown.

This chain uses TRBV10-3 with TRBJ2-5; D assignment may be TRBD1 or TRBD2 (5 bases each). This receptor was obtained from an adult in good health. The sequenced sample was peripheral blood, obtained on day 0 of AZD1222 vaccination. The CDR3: CAISGDGETQYF. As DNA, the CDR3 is TGTGCCATCAGCGGGGACGGAGAGACCCAGTACTTC.